The source of this T cell receptor beta chain is a study of shared clonotypes between healthy human individuals. Study observations and caveats: Researchers sampled blood only, noting tissue repertoires likely differ.

A word on this clone: Its antigen is as yet unknown.

Only in-frame clones appear in the TCRdb table, and some are missing; sequencing was by immunoSEQ multiplex PCR. The sample carries over a million clones, roughly 95% recorded once. Germline-derived CDR1 and CDR2 are SGHTA and FQGTGA. The CDR3 is made up of 15 amino acids. Trimming shortened V by 0 bases and J by 2 bases, and 11 bases separated the two germline ends. The sample taken for sequencing was naive CD4+ T cells sorted from blood. Specified subset: CD45RA+ positively selected. The receptor was isolated from a man aged 25-45 years in good health. This chain uses TRBV7-3 with TRBJ2-7; D is perhaps TRBD1 (5 bases). CDR3 residues: CASSLTPGFPYEQYF. The CDR3 DNA reads TGTGCCAGCAGCTTAACGCCAGGGTTCCCCTACGAGCAGTACTTC. The whole variable domain, remainder taken from reference TRBV7-3 and TRBJ2-7, is GAGVSQTPSNKVTEKGKYVELRCDPISGHTALYWYRQSLGQGPEFLIYFQGTGAADDSGLPNDRFFAVRPEGSVSTLKIQRTERGDSAVYLCASSLTPGFPYEQYFGPGTRLTVT.